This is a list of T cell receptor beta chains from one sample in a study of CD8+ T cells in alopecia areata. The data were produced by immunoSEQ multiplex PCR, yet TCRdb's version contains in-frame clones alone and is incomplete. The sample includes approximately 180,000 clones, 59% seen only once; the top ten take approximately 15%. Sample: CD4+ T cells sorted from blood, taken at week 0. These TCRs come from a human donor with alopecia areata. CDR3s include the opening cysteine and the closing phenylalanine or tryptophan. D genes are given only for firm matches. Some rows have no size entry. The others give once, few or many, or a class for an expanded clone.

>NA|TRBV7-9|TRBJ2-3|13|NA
CASRPLVTDTQYF
TGTGCCAGCAGACCGCTTGTCACAGATACGCAGTATTTT
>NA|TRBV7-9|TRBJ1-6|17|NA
CASSLGSLMGKGSPLHF
TGTGCCAGCAGCTTGGGCTCCCTAATGGGAAAAGGATCACCCCTCCACTTT
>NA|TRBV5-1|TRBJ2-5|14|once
CASSLGLTGETQYF
TGCGCCAGCAGCTTGGGGCTCACAGGAGAGACCCAGTACTTC
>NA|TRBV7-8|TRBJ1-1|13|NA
CASSLDREDRAFF
TGTGCCAGCAGCTTAGATAGGGAGGACCGGGCTTTCTTT
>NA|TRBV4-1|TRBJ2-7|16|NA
CASSQEVPGATYEQYF
TGCGCCAGCAGCCAAGAGGTACCGGGTGCTACCTACGAGCAGTACTTC
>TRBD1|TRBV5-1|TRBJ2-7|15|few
CASSPAGTEAYEQYF
TGCGCCAGCAGTCCCGCAGGGACAGAAGCATACGAGCAGTACTTC
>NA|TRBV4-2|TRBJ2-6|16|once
CASSQDHSSGANVLTF
TGTGCCAGCAGCCAAGATCATAGCTCTGGGGCCAACGTCCTGACTTTC
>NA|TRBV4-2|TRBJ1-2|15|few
CASSLDRDTNYGYTF
TGTGCCAGCAGCCTGGACCGGGACACCAACTATGGCTACACCTTC
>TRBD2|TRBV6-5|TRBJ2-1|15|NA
CASSSSGGEHNEQFF
TGTGCCAGCAGCTCTAGCGGGGGGGAGCACAATGAGCAGTTCTTC
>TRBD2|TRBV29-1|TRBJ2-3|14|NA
CSVGGGGAPDTQYF
TGCAGCGTTGGTGGCGGGGGGGCCCCAGATACGCAGTATTTT
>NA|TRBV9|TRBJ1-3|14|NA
CASSRGGSGNTIYF
TGTGCCAGCAGCCGTGGGGGCTCTGGAAACACCATATATTTT
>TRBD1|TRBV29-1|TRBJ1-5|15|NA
CSVAGTANSNQPQHF
TGCAGCGTAGCCGGGACAGCGAATAGCAATCAGCCCCAGCATTTT
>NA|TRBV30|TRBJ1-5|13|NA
CAWRGQFNQPQHF
TGTGCCTGGAGAGGACAGTTCAATCAGCCCCAGCATTTT
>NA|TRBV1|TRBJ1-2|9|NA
CTSSPRYTF
TGCACCAGCAGCCCCCGCTACACCTTC
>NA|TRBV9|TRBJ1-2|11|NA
CASSDNYGYTF
TGTGCCAGCAGCGATAACTATGGCTACACCTTC
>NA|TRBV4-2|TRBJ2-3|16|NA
CASSQGSAGFVDTQYF
TGTGCCAGCAGCCAAGGTAGTGCGGGTTTTGTAGATACGCAGTATTTT
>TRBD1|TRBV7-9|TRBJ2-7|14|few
CASSYRDRRYEQYF
TGTGCCAGCAGCTACCGGGACAGGAGATACGAGCAGTACTTC
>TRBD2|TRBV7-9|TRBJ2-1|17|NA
CASSLVRLAGPNNEQFF
TGTGCCAGCAGCTTAGTTCGGCTAGCGGGGCCCAACAATGAGCAGTTCTTC
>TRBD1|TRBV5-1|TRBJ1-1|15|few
CASSLVGGPGTEAFF
TGCGCCAGCAGCTTGGTAGGGGGCCCTGGGACTGAAGCTTTCTTT
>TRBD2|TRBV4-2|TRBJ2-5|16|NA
CASSQDGRGGQETQYF
TGTGCCAGCAGCCAAGATGGACGGGGGGGCCAAGAGACCCAGTACTTC
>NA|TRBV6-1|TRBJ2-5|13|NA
CASSVQVGETQYF
TGTGCCAGCAGTGTGCAGGTCGGAGAGACCCAGTACTTC
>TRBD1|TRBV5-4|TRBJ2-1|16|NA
CASSFPKGQGAGEQFF
TGTGCCAGCAGCTTTCCCAAGGGACAGGGTGCCGGTGAGCAGTTCTTC
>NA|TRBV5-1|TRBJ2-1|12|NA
CASSLDYGEQFF
TGCGCCAGCAGCTTGGATTACGGGGAGCAGTTCTTC
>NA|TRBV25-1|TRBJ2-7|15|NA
CASSTRQRYTYEQYF
TGTGCCAGCAGTACTCGCCAGCGATATACATACGAGCAGTACTTC
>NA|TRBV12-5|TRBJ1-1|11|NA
CASGLGPGAFF
TGTGCTAGTGGTTTGGGACCGGGGGCTTTCTTT
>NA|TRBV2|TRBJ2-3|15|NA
CASSALGTNTDTQYF
TGTGCCAGCAGTGCGTTGGGGACGAACACAGATACGCAGTATTTT
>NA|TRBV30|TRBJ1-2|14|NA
CAWSFSTGGYGYTF
TGTGCCTGGAGTTTCTCAACAGGCGGCTATGGCTACACCTTC
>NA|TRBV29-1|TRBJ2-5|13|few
CSTRDTGGETQYF
TGCAGCACCCGGGACACCGGTGGGGAGACCCAGTACTTC
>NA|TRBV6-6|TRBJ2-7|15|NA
CASSYGQYTTYEQYF
TGTGCCAGCAGTTACGGGCAGTACACGACATACGAGCAGTACTTC
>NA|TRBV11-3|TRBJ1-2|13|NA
CASSFGVNYGYTF
TGTGCCAGCAGCTTTGGGGTGAACTATGGCTACACCTTC
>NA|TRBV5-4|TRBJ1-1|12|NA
CASSLGLIEAFF
TGTGCCAGCAGCTTGGGACTAATTGAAGCTTTCTTT
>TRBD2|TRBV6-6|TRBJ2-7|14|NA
CASSYSGGSYEQYF
TGTGCCAGCAGTTATAGCGGGGGTTCCTACGAGCAGTACTTC
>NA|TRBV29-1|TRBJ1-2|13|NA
CSAARDYNYGYTF
TGCAGCGCTGCAAGGGATTACAACTATGGCTACACCTTC
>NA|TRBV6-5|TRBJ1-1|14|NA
CASSFSVLNTEAFF
TGTGCCAGCAGTTTCTCAGTGTTGAACACTGAAGCTTTCTTT
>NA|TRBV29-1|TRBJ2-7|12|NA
CSVRSRHYEQYF
TGCAGCGTTAGGTCTAGACACTACGAGCAGTACTTC